This T cell receptor beta chain is drawn from a study of CD8 T cells in Susac syndrome. As concerns this clonotype: Its antigen is not known.

Study results and limitations: Roughly 17 Susac-specific public clones were found in total CD8+ repertoires and 5 or 6 in CD8+ TEMRA repertoires. Expansion of Susac CD8+ clones peaked in TEMRA cells and in active patients.

When the RNA was reverse transcribed, random hexamers were used with an input of about 0.45 to 1 ug. Using its own MiXCR run on the immunoSEQ multiplex PCR reads, TCRdb lists one record per CDR3 protein. In the table there are approximately 100,000 distinct CDR3 sequences, around 94% of which are singletons. Losses at the gene ends were 0 bases for V and 5 bases for J; bases not matched to a gene: 11. The CDR3 spans 18 residues. Germline V gives CDR1 SQVTM, CDR2 ANQGSEA. The TCR originated in a human donor with Susac syndrome. V usage is TRBV29-1 and J usage is TRBJ2-1; 12 nucleotides match TRBD2. Input material: CD8+ T cells from PBMCs. CDR3 amino acids: CSVEEGYASGGAHNEQFF. The CDR3 region has the DNA TGCAGCGTTGAAGAAGGGTATGCTAGCGGGGGGGCCCACAATGAGCAGTTCTTC.